This TCR beta chain was captured in a study of T cell responses to AZD1222 COVID-19 vaccine. V shed 3 bases and J shed 8 bases, with 14 bases lying between them. From germline, CDR1 is SGHDT and CDR2 YYEEEE. The CDR3 runs 14 residues. Study conclusions and caveats: Repertoire samples came only from after the peak T cell response.

Sequencing was performed with immunoSEQ multiplex PCR; in TCRdb, only in-frame clones are kept and a portion is missing. The table shows about 140,000 clones, with around 90% occurring only once. Concerning this clone: What it binds is unknown.

The material was peripheral blood, obtained on day 0 of AZD1222 vaccination. The V call is TRBV5-6, the J call TRBJ1-4; possibly TRBD1 for D (6 bases). The TCR originated in an adult in good health. The CDR3 DNA reads as TGTGCCAGCAGCTCGCGGGGGCTGGGCGAAAAACTGTTTTTT. Encoded protein: CASSSRGLGEKLFF.